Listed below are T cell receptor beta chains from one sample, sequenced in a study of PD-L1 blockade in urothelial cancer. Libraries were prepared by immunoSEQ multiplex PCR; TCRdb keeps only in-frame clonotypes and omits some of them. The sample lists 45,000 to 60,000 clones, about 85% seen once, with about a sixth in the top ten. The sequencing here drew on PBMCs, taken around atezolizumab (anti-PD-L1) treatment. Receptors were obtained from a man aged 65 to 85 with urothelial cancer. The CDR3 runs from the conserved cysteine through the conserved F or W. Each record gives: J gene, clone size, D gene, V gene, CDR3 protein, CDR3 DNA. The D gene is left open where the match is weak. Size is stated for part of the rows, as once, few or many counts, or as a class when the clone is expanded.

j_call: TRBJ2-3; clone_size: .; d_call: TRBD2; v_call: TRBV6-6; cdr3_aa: CASSWIAGDTQYF; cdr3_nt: TGTGCCAGCAGTTGGATAGCGGGAGATACGCAGTATTTT
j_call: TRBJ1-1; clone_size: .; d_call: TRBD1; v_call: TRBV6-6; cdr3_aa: CASSTDREDTEAFF; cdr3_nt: TGTGCCAGCAGTACCGACAGGGAGGACACTGAAGCTTTCTTT
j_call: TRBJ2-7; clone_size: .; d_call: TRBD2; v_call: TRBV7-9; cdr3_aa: CASSGWASGAYEQYF; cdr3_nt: TGTGCCAGCAGCGGGTGGGCTAGCGGAGCCTACGAGCAGTACTTC
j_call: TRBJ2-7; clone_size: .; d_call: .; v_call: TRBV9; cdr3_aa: CASSLQGGASYEQYF; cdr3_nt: TGTGCCAGCAGCCTCCAGGGTGGGGCTTCCTACGAGCAGTACTTC
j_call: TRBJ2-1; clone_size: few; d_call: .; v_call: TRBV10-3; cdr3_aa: CAISASGSGYNEQFF; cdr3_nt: TGTGCCATCAGTGCTTCCGGGTCCGGGTACAATGAGCAGTTCTTC
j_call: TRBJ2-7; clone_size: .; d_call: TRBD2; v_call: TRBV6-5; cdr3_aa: CASSYTRLAAYEQYF; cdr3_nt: TGTGCCAGCAGTTACACAAGACTAGCGGCGTACGAGCAGTACTTC
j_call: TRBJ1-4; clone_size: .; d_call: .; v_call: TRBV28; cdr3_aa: CASSTPGGSTNEKLFF; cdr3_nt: TGTGCCAGCAGTACCCCGGGGGGGTCAACTAATGAAAAACTGTTTTTT
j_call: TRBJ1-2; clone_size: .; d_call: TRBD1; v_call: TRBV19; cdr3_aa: CASSESTGEVYGYTF; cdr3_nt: TGTGCCAGTAGCGAAAGTACAGGGGAAGTCTATGGCTACACCTTC
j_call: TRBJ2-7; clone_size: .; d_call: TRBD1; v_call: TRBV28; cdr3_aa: CASSLGGQGGIYEQYF; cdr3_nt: TGTGCCAGCAGTTTAGGGGGACAGGGAGGCATCTACGAGCAGTACTTC
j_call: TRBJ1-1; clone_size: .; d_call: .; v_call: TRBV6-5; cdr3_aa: CASIVRGKNTEAFF; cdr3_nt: TGTGCCAGCATTGTCAGGGGAAAAAACACTGAAGCTTTCTTT
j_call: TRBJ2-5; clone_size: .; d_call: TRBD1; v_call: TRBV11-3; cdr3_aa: CASSAGQGETQYF; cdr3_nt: TGTGCCAGCAGCGCTGGACAGGGGGAGACCCAGTACTTC
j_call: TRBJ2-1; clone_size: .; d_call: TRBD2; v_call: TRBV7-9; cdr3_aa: CASSSRLAGRNEQFF; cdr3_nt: TGTGCCAGCAGCTCACGACTAGCGGGAAGGAATGAGCAGTTCTTC
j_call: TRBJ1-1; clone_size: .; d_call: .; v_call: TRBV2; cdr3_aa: CASSSGTKPPEAFF; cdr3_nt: TGTGCCAGCAGCTCGGGGACAAAGCCACCTGAAGCTTTCTTT
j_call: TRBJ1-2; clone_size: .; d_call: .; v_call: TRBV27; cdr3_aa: CASRASGSSNYGYTF; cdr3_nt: TGTGCCAGCAGAGCCTCGGGTTCGTCTAACTATGGCTACACCTTC
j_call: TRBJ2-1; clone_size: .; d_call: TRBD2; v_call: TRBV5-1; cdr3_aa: CASRTTSGRYNEQFF; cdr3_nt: TGCGCCAGCAGAACTACTAGCGGGAGATACAATGAGCAGTTCTTC
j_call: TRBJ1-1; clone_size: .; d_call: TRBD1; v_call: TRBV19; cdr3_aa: CASSKRGQTNTEAFF; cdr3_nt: TGTGCCAGTAGTAAACGGGGACAGACGAACACTGAAGCTTTCTTT
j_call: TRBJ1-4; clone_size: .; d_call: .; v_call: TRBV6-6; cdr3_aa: CASSPTNEKLFF; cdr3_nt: TGTGCCAGCAGTCCGACTAATGAAAAACTGTTTTTT